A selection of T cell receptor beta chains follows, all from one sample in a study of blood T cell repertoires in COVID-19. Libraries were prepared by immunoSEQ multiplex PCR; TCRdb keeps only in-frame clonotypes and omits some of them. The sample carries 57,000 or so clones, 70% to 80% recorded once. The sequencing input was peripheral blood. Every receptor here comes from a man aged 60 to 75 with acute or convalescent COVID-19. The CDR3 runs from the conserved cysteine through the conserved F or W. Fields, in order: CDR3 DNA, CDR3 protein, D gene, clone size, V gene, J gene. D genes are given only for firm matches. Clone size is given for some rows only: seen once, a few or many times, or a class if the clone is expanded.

cdr3_nt: TGTGCCAGCAGTGACCGAGAGCGGGCGGGCAATGAGCAGTTCTTC; cdr3_aa: CASSDRERAGNEQFF; d_call: NA; clone_size: NA; v_call: TRBV6-1; j_call: TRBJ2-1
cdr3_nt: TGTGCCAGTACCACCCTCCACGAGAGTTCCTACAATGAGCAGTTCTTC; cdr3_aa: CASTTLHESSYNEQFF; d_call: NA; clone_size: NA; v_call: TRBV19; j_call: TRBJ2-1
cdr3_nt: TGTGCCAGCAGTTGGGGACAGGGCGGATCACCCCTCCACTTT; cdr3_aa: CASSWGQGGSPLHF; d_call: TRBD1; clone_size: NA; v_call: TRBV13; j_call: TRBJ1-6
cdr3_nt: TGCGCCAGCAGCACGGAAGGAGGGACGATTTACGAGCAGTACTTC; cdr3_aa: CASSTEGGTIYEQYF; d_call: NA; clone_size: NA; v_call: TRBV5-1; j_call: TRBJ2-7
cdr3_nt: TGTGCCAGCAACAGGGTTGGCCAAGAGACCCAGTACTTC; cdr3_aa: CASNRVGQETQYF; d_call: NA; clone_size: NA; v_call: TRBV3-1/TRBV3-2; j_call: TRBJ2-5
cdr3_nt: TGTGCCAGCAGCTTAGCGGGAGACTCCACAGATACGCAGTATTTT; cdr3_aa: CASSLAGDSTDTQYF; d_call: NA; clone_size: NA; v_call: TRBV7-2; j_call: TRBJ2-3
cdr3_nt: TGTGCCAGCAGCAAGACGGGACAGGGGTCGGAGGGCTACACCTTC; cdr3_aa: CASSKTGQGSEGYTF; d_call: TRBD1; clone_size: NA; v_call: TRBV11-2; j_call: TRBJ1-2
cdr3_nt: TGTGCCAGCAGCTTGCAGGGGGCGAGGAACACTGAAGCTTTCTTT; cdr3_aa: CASSLQGARNTEAFF; d_call: TRBD1; clone_size: once; v_call: TRBV7-2; j_call: TRBJ1-1
cdr3_nt: TGTGCCAGCAGCCATAGCGGGGAGCAGTTCTTC; cdr3_aa: CASSHSGEQFF; d_call: TRBD2; clone_size: NA; v_call: TRBV7-9; j_call: TRBJ2-1
cdr3_nt: TGTGCCAGCAGCCTAAAGCGGCTAGCCAACACCGGGGAGCTGTTTTTT; cdr3_aa: CASSLKRLANTGELFF; d_call: NA; clone_size: NA; v_call: TRBV7-3; j_call: TRBJ2-2
cdr3_nt: TGTGCCAGCAGTTACTGGCAGGGCTCAGAGTCACCCCTCCACTTT; cdr3_aa: CASSYWQGSESPLHF; d_call: NA; clone_size: few; v_call: TRBV6-5; j_call: TRBJ1-6
cdr3_nt: TGTGCCAGTAGTGGGACAGGGGGCACCTACGAGCAGTACTTC; cdr3_aa: CASSGTGGTYEQYF; d_call: TRBD1; clone_size: NA; v_call: TRBV19; j_call: TRBJ2-7
cdr3_nt: TGCGCCAGCAGGCCGACAGGGGCGGTCAACTATGGCTACACCTTC; cdr3_aa: CASRPTGAVNYGYTF; d_call: TRBD1; clone_size: NA; v_call: TRBV4-1; j_call: TRBJ1-2